One and the same sample provided the 19 T cell receptor beta chains below, sequenced in a study of control samples from healthy donors and cancer patients. TCRdb keeps only in-frame clones here, not all; method: immunoSEQ multiplex PCR. The sample shows tens of thousands of clones, roughly 84% of them seen only once. The source material was blood. These receptors were obtained from a man aged 50-60 years in good health.

The V and J genes are TRBV11-2 and TRBJ2-4; D gene unclear. Trimming pared 7 bases from V and 3 bases from J, leaving 10 bases between. CDR3 length equals 13 residues. Germline CDR1 SGHAT, CDR2 FQNNGV. CDR3 coding DNA: TGTGCCAGCACCCCGGGTATCAAAAACATTCAGTACTTC. Protein product: CASTPGIKNIQYF.

The chain uses TRBV7-2 and TRBJ1-6; tentatively, D is TRBD1 (5 bases). From germline, CDR1 is SGHTA and CDR2 FQGNSA. V dropped 5 bases and J dropped 9 bases, with 17 bases sitting between them. The CDR3 has 15 amino acids. CDR3 DNA: TGTGCCAGCAGCCCCAGGGCCGGGGTAGGTTCACCCCTCCACTTT. Translating gives CASSPRAGVGSPLHF.

The CDR3 is CAISDTDTGELFF. As DNA, the CDR3 is TGTGCCATCAGCGACACGGACACCGGGGAGCTGTTTTTT. The chain recombines TRBV10-3 with TRBJ2-2; no clear D. The germline gives CDR1 ENHRY, CDR2 SYGVKD. Between the trimmed V and J ends, which lost 6 bases and 3 bases, there was a span of 8 bases. This CDR3 comprises 13 residues.

This clone appeared a few times. The chain is built from TRBV3-1 (or the pseudogene TRBV3-2) and TRBJ2-4, with 11 bases identical to TRBD2. After removal of 0 bases from V and 6 bases from J, the junction contained 7 bases not matched to a gene. The CDR3 sequence is 17 residues long. Germline CDR1 LGHDT, CDR2 YNNKEL (reference sequence). The CDR3: CASSQEVLAGGGNIQYF. The CDR3 coding sequence is TGTGCCAGCAGCCAAGAGGTCCTAGCGGGGGGAGGAAACATTCAGTACTTC.

Written as DNA, the CDR3 is TGTGCCAGCACCAATGGGGGGGGCGAAGATGGCTACACCTTC. It codes for CASTNGGGEDGYTF. The genes are TRBV21-1 and TRBJ1-2. TRBV21-1 is recorded as a pseudogene. The CDR3 loop spans 14 amino acids.

The chain employs TRBV13 and TRBJ2-6; D is perhaps TRBD2 (5 bases). The CDR3 loop spans 16 amino acids. Germline V CDR1 and CDR2: PRHDT, FYEKMQ (reference sequence). The ends were cut back, 0 bases at V and 7 bases at J, with 13 bases in the middle. For the CDR3, the DNA is TGTGCCAGCAGCTTAGGCTGGGGAGCTGAAGCCAACGTCCTGACTTTC. Translation: CASSLGWGAEANVLTF.

The chain is built from TRBV6-1 and TRBJ1-5; D unclear. Looked up from germline, CDR1 is MNHNS and CDR2 is SASEGT. Trimming removed 1 base from V and 6 bases from J, with 13 bases in between. The CDR3 covers 15 residues. The DNA of the CDR3 is TGTGCCAGCAGTGAAGTGGGGAGGATCGGTCAGCCCCAGCATTTT. It translates to CASSEVGRIGQPQHF.

This clone turned up a few times. CDR3 sequence reads: CASSDWGGKTQYF. In DNA, the CDR3 is TGTGCCAGCAGTGATTGGGGGGGAAAGACCCAGTACTTC. The rearrangement links TRBV25-1 to TRBJ2-5; the match to TRBD2 covers 7 bases. Unmatched junction bases numbered 4, after V lost 3 bases and J lost 6 bases. Germline V gene lookup returns CDR1 MGHDK and CDR2 SYGVNS. The CDR3 totals 13 residues.

J is TRBJ2-5 and V is TRBV6-2 or TRBV6-3; 7 nucleotides agree with TRBD1. The CDR3 has 15 residues. With 4 bases clipped from V and 4 bases from J, the junction kept 9 bases outside the gene matches. Germline values: CDR1 MNHEY, CDR2 SVGEGT. CDR3 sequence reads: CASSFVPTGPETQYF. In nucleotides, the CDR3 is TGTGCCAGCAGTTTCGTCCCGACAGGGCCAGAGACCCAGTACTTC.

The rearrangement links TRBV20-1 to TRBJ2-3, with 7 positions matching TRBD1. V lost 8 bases, J lost 4 bases, and 0 bases stayed unmatched. CDR1 and CDR2 from the germline V gene are DFQATT and SNEGSKA (reference sequence). This CDR3 spans 10 amino acids. Here the CDR3 reads CSTGADTQYF. The CDR3 region has the DNA TGCAGTACAGGGGCAGATACGCAGTATTTT.

This chain joins TRBV4-3 and TRBJ2-2, with D possibly being TRBD2 (5 bases). Germline V gene lookup returns CDR1 LGHNA and CDR2 YSLEER. V lost 0 bases, J lost 1 base, and 9 bases lay in between. The CDR3 is 16 amino acids. CDR3 residues: CASSQDLAGNTGELFF. Written as DNA, the CDR3 is TGCGCCAGCAGCCAAGACTTGGCGGGGAACACCGGGGAGCTGTTTTTT.

This chain connects TRBV9 to TRBJ2-5; 10 nucleotides align to TRBD2. CDR1 is SGDLS, CDR2 YYNGEE, per germline. This CDR3 is built from 14 residues. J was trimmed by 5 bases and V by 3 bases; bases with no gene match: 4. The CDR3 loop is CASSASGGGETQYF. CDR3 DNA: TGTGCCAGCAGCGCTAGCGGGGGTGGGGAGACCCAGTACTTC.

This chain links TRBV20-1 with TRBJ1-5, with 7 nucleotides matching TRBD1. The J segment lost 7 bases and the V segment lost 3 bases, leaving 12 bases of the junction unmatched. Germline V gene data show CDR1 as DFQATT and CDR2 as SNEGSKA (reference sequence). CDR3 length: 15 amino acids. The CDR3: CSASFDGRGSQPQHF. In nucleotides, the CDR3 is TGCAGTGCTAGTTTTGACGGCAGGGGGTCACAGCCCCAGCATTTT.

This clone was recorded once. The chain has TRBV3-1 (or the pseudogene TRBV3-2) and TRBJ2-1; D perhaps matches TRBD2 (6 bases). This CDR3 region has 14 residues. Germline V gene sequence: CDR1 LGHDT, CDR2 YNNKEL (reference sequence). V was pared by 8 bases and J by 4 bases, with 15 bases between. The CDR3 protein is CASGRGIGYNEQFF. The CDR3 region has the DNA TGTGCCAGCGGACGGGGGATTGGTTACAATGAGCAGTTCTTC.

The chain combines TRBV6-1 with TRBJ2-7; 10 bases are shared with TRBD2. The germline gives CDR1 MNHNS, CDR2 SASEGT. The CDR3 consists of 15 residues. V dropped 1 base and J dropped 7; count of bases not matched to a gene: 7. CDR3 amino acids: CASSEGRAGGREQYF. As DNA, the CDR3 is TGTGCCAGCAGTGAAGGTCGAGCGGGGGGGCGAGAGCAGTACTTC.

The chain recombines TRBV19 with TRBJ1-1; D is possibly TRBD1 (5 bases). Between the trimmed V and J ends, which lost 10 bases and 1 base, there was a span of 13 bases. The CDR3 sequence is 13 residues long. CDR1 LNHDA and CDR2 SQIVND come from the germline V gene (reference sequence). In DNA, the CDR3 is TGTGCCACCATCAGGGAGACGAACACTGAAGCTTTCTTT. Protein product: CATIRETNTEAFF.

The chain is built from TRBV9 and TRBJ2-2; 9 bases match TRBD1. The V segment lost 3 bases and the J segment 5 bases; nucleotides outside the gene matches: 5. CDR3 length: 15 residues. The V gene's germline CDR1 is SGDLS and CDR2 YYNGEE. The CDR3 is CASSEGDRVTGELFF. CDR3 DNA: TGTGCCAGCAGCGAGGGGGACAGGGTGACCGGGGAGCTGTTTTTT.

V is TRBV6-1 and J is TRBJ2-5, with 9 bases identical to TRBD2. Germline V lookup: CDR1 MNHNS, CDR2 SASEGT. The V and J ends lost 3 bases and 5 bases, in that order; junction bases with no gene match: 7. This CDR3 region has 15 residues. CDR3 in amino acids: CASSESSGRWETQYF. CDR3 in DNA: TGTGCCAGCAGTGAGAGTAGCGGGAGATGGGAGACCCAGTACTTC.

The V and J genes are TRBV18 and TRBJ2-1, with D unresolved. CDR1 KGHSH and CDR2 LQKENI come from the germline V gene. The CDR3 is made up of 11 amino acids. V was shortened by 4 bases and J by 9 bases, with 7 bases between the two germline ends. Here the CDR3 reads CASSLDPEQFF. The CDR3 coding sequence is TGTGCCAGCTCACTTGATCCTGAGCAGTTCTTC. Full variable domain (remainder filled in from reference TRBV18 and TRBJ2-1): NAGVMQNPRHLVRRRGQEARLRCSPMKGHSHVYWYRQLPEEGLKFMVYLQKENIIDESGMPKERFSAEFPKEGPSILRIQQVVRGDSAAYFCASSLDPEQFFGPGTRLTVL.